The 20 T cell receptor beta chains below were found in one sample sequenced in a study of blood T cell repertoires in COVID-19. Profiling relied on immunoSEQ multiplex PCR, and the TCRdb table lists in-frame clones only, not all of them. This table holds approximately 220,000 clones, under 90% found once. Sequencing used PBMCs or T cells enriched from blood (not recorded which). These receptors all stem from a woman in her twenties or thirties with acute COVID-19.

This clone was observed a few times. V is TRBV4-1 and J is TRBJ1-4; no clear D gene. Trimming shortened V by 3 bases and J by 8 bases, and 13 bases separated the two germline ends. The germline V gene encodes CDR1 MGHRA and CDR2 YSYEKL. This CDR3 has 14 residues. Here the CDR3 DNA reads TGCGCCAGCAGCCATGAGGGTATTATCGAAAAACTGTTTTTT. Translated, it gives CASSHEGIIEKLFF.

The gene calls are TRBV5-1 and TRBJ1-1; the D is unclear. CDR1 SGHRS and CDR2 YFSETQ come from the germline V gene. The CDR3 runs 15 residues. V lost 4 bases to trimming and J lost 1 base, with 14 bases between them. The CDR3 protein is CASSLFAQANTEAFF. DNA for the CDR3: TGCGCCAGCAGCCTCTTCGCGCAGGCGAACACTGAAGCTTTCTTT.

This chain joins TRBV4-1 and TRBJ2-1, with 7 bases identical to TRBD2. V lost 5 bases and J lost 3; bases outside the gene matches: 10. The CDR3 has 16 amino acids. Germline values: CDR1 MGHRA, CDR2 YSYEKL. The CDR3 nucleotides read TGCGCCAGCAGCTTTTACGGGGGGAATGGCTACAATGAGCAGTTCTTC. Translated: CASSFYGGNGYNEQFF.

This clone has more than one count but fewer than ten. V usage is TRBV5-4 and J usage is TRBJ2-1; 7 positions agree with TRBD1. This CDR3 spans 15 amino acids. Trimming cost V 0 bases and J 7 bases; bases outside gene matches: 7. CDR1 and CDR2 from the germline V gene are SGHNT and YYREEE (reference sequence). The CDR3, as DNA: TGTGCCAGCAGCTTGGGACAGGGACATCTGAATGAGCAGTTCTTC. This sequence encodes CASSLGQGHLNEQFF.

The V gene is TRBV23-1, the J gene TRBJ2-7; weak D call: TRBD2 (5 bases). TRBV23-1 is recorded as an ORF, its role being uncertain. The CDR3 spans 14 residues. Trimming pared 0 bases from V and 4 bases from J, leaving 10 bases between. The CDR3 sequence: CASSQSARGYEQYF. CDR3 DNA sequence: TGCGCCAGCAGTCAATCCGCCCGGGGTTACGAGCAGTACTTC.

V is TRBV6-5 and J is TRBJ2-7, with 10 positions matching TRBD1. The V gene's germline CDR1 is MNHEY and CDR2 SVGAGI. The CDR3 spans 14 residues. V gave up 8 bases and J gave up 6 bases; unmatched junction bases: 10. The CDR3: CASHEPGQGREQYF. The CDR3 bases are TGTGCCAGCCACGAACCGGGACAGGGGCGCGAGCAGTACTTC.

The chain is built from TRBV6-2 or TRBV6-3 and TRBJ1-1; tentative D call: TRBD1 (6 bases). V lost 4 bases, J lost 5 bases, and 17 bases lay in between. The CDR3 sequence is 15 residues long. From germline, CDR1 is MNHEY and CDR2 SVGEGT. The CDR3: CASSFVQQGRTEAFF. The CDR3 DNA reads as TGTGCCAGCAGTTTCGTTCAACAGGGTCGAACTGAAGCTTTCTTT.

The chain combines TRBV18 with TRBJ2-6; TRBD1 is a possible D gene (5 bases). The CDR3 contains 15 residues. Trimming cost V 4 bases and J 0 bases, with 7 bases left between them. CDR1 is KGHSH, CDR2 LQKENI, per germline. CDR3 DNA sequence: TGTGCCAGCTCACACGACAGCTCTGGGGCCAACGTCCTGACTTTC. Its translation is CASSHDSSGANVLTF.

The chain combines TRBV9 with TRBJ2-2, with a possible D match to TRBD1 (5 bases). Germline values: CDR1 SGDLS, CDR2 YYNGEE. The CDR3 totals 14 residues. V lost 0 bases to trimming and J lost 7 bases, with 10 bases between them. The CDR3 is CASSVGQRNGELFF. The CDR3 nucleotides are TGTGCCAGCAGCGTAGGACAGCGAAACGGGGAGCTGTTTTTT.

The chain joins TRBV14 to TRBJ1-4; D gene ambiguous. This CDR3 region has 17 residues. Between the trimmed V and J ends, which lost 1 base and 0 bases, there was a span of 12 bases. CDR1 and CDR2 (germline): SGHDN, FVKESK. CDR3: CASSQVRGIATNEKLFF. CDR3 nucleotides: TGTGCCAGCAGCCAAGTGCGCGGGATTGCAACTAATGAAAAACTGTTTTTT.

The chain is built from TRBV4-3 and TRBJ1-4; D gene unclear. The CDR3 loop spans 15 amino acids. The germline V gene encodes CDR1 LGHNA and CDR2 YSLEER. The germline V and J ends were trimmed by 1 base and 10 bases, with 16 bases remaining between them. The CDR3 sequence is CASSQGEDGARKLFF. The CDR3 DNA follows: TGCGCCAGCAGCCAAGGGGAGGATGGTGCCCGAAAACTGTTTTTT.

There are a few counts of this clone. V and J are TRBV5-8 and TRBJ2-3; maybe TRBD2 (7 bases). The ends were cut back, 2 bases at V and 4 bases at J, with 17 bases in the middle. Per germline, CDR1 SGHTS and CDR2 YDEGEE. The CDR3 extends over 16 amino acids. CDR3 sequence: CASSFIGGGRPDTQYF. The CDR3 bases are TGTGCCAGCAGCTTTATAGGGGGAGGGAGACCAGATACGCAGTATTTT.

This clone was observed a handful of times. The gene calls are TRBV19 and TRBJ2-7; weak D call: TRBD2 (6 bases). CDR1 LNHDA and CDR2 SQIVND come from the germline V gene (reference sequence). Trimming took 6 bases from V and 5 from J, leaving 17 bases between them. This CDR3 contains 14 residues. The chain's CDR3 is CASSTSWSGNEQYF. CDR3 in DNA: TGTGCCAGTAGCACTAGCTGGTCGGGGAACGAGCAGTACTTC.

The chain links TRBV18 to TRBJ2-1; 7 bases are a match to TRBD2. CDR1 and CDR2 (germline): KGHSH, LQKENI. This CDR3 region has 15 residues. V lost 2 bases, J lost 4 bases, and 5 bases stayed unmatched. CDR3 coding DNA: TGTGCCAGCTCACCAAAGCGGGGAGGTTACAATGAGCAGTTCTTC. It yields the protein CASSPKRGGYNEQFF.

The chain has TRBV11-3 and TRBJ1-1; D gene uncertain. CDR3 length: 13 amino acids. V dropped 5 bases and J dropped 1 base, with 8 bases sitting between them. Germline CDR1 SGHNT, CDR2 YENEEA. CDR3 residues: CASSRSANTEAFF. DNA of the CDR3: TGTGCCAGCAGCCGGAGTGCGAACACTGAAGCTTTCTTT.

The J gene is TRBJ1-2, the V gene TRBV18; D is undetermined. CDR1 and CDR2 (germline): KGHSH, LQKENI. The CDR3 spans 15 residues. V lost 0 bases, J lost 4 bases, and 12 bases lay in between. CDR3 sequence: CASSPPSGSGYGYTF. CDR3 in DNA: TGTGCCAGCTCACCACCGTCCGGTTCTGGCTATGGCTACACCTTC.

The rearrangement joins TRBV10-3 to TRBJ1-3; no reliable D call. Between the trimmed V and J ends, which lost 8 bases and 0 bases, there was a span of 11 bases. Germline CDR1 and CDR2: ENHRY and SYGVKD. The CDR3 sequence is 14 residues long. This chain's CDR3 is CAISLGSSGNTIYF. In nucleotides, the CDR3 is TGTGCCATCTCGTTGGGGAGCTCTGGAAACACCATATATTTT.

The rearrangement uses TRBV7-2 and TRBJ2-1; D is unresolved. The V end was cut by 3 bases, the J end by 9 bases, with 9 bases between. Germline V lookup: CDR1 SGHTA, CDR2 FQGNSA. The CDR3 sequence is 12 residues long. The CDR3 DNA is TGTGCCAGCAGCTTTTTTTTGGCTGAGCAGTTCTTC. Its protein product is CASSFFLAEQFF.

This rearrangement joins TRBV30 to TRBJ2-7; D might be TRBD1 (6 bases). The CDR3 runs 15 residues. Deletions cut 3 bases from V and 0 bases from J, with 15 bases between. Germline lookup yields CDR1 GTSNPN and CDR2 SVGIG (reference sequence). The DNA for the CDR3 is TGTGCCTGGAGAGCAGGGGAGAGCCGCTCCTACGAGCAGTACTTC. It is translated as CAWRAGESRSYEQYF.

This clone was recorded only once. Other DNA sequences in this sample translate to the same CDR3. The genes are TRBV10-3 and TRBJ2-7, with D hard to call. Per germline, CDR1 ENHRY and CDR2 SYGVKD. The CDR3 is 12 residues long. Trimming left V 3 bases short and J 0 bases short, with 3 bases between. DNA for the CDR3: TGTGCCATCAGTGACTCCTCCTACGAGCAGTACTTC. It translates to CAISDSSYEQYF.